This TCR beta chain was retrieved from a study of neurological immune-mediated disorders. General study findings and limits: HTLV-1-associated myelopathy had the most TCR clonal expansion, whereas multiple sclerosis had the least (lower than in healthy controls). The absence of shared CDR3 amino acid sequences among expanded clones across subjects suggests private repertoires in all groups.

TCRdb independently ran MiXCR on the 5' RACE reads; one entry per CDR3 protein. Counted here are some 22,000 distinct CDR3 sequences, about 12% occurring once; the ten biggest clones make up 4.5% to 5.5%. This clonotype was observed at least ten times. The antigen is not known. Time point here: technical triplicate 1. CD4+ or CD8+ T cells at a count of 950,000 to 1,000,000 served as input for the sorted libraries. The receptor's source is a female donor with HTLV-1-associated myelopathy (HAM/TSP). Sequencing was carried out using CD4+ T cells from blood.

CDR3 sequence (DNA): TGTGCCAGCAGTGAAGGTTACTCGGGGGATGAGCAGTTCTTC. Its protein product is CASSEGYSGDEQFF. The rearrangement links TRBV6-1 to TRBJ2-1; D may be TRBD2 (6 bases). V dropped 1 base and J dropped 8 bases, with 12 bases sitting between them. The CDR3 consists of 14 residues. Germline assignment: CDR1 MNHNS and CDR2 SASEGT.